This passage covers 2 T cell receptor beta chains from one sample sequenced in a study of blood T cells in healthy people across ages. Alongside a J-beta primer mix, a sample-barcoded 5' primer served in a second PCR lasting about 7 to 12 cycles. Each CDR3 protein gets one entry after TCRdb re-called the 5' RACE reads with MiXCR. This table holds approximately 830,000 distinct CDR3 sequences, under 80% found once. Sequencing used blood. The receptors stem from a man under 40 in good health.

V usage is TRBV15 and J usage is TRBJ2-5, with TRBD1 identical over 7 bases. In germline, CDR1 is LNHNV, CDR2 YYDKDF (reference sequence). The J segment lost 5 bases and the V segment lost 3 bases, leaving 12 bases of the junction unmatched. The CDR3 runs to 16 residues. In DNA, the CDR3 is TGTGCCACCAGCAGGATTTCAAGGGGGCTTAGCGAGACCCAGTACTTC. Amino acids: CATSRISRGLSETQYF.

CDR3 bases: TGTGCCAGCAGCGGGGACCTATCTACTAAATCTAACTATGGCTACACCTTC. Translated: CASSGDLSTKSNYGYTF. V is TRBV9 and J is TRBJ1-2, with D maybe TRBD1 (5 bases). There are 17 residues in the CDR3. The germline V gene has CDR1 SGDLS and CDR2 YYNGEE. V gave up 3 bases and J gave up 0 bases, with 18 bases separating them.